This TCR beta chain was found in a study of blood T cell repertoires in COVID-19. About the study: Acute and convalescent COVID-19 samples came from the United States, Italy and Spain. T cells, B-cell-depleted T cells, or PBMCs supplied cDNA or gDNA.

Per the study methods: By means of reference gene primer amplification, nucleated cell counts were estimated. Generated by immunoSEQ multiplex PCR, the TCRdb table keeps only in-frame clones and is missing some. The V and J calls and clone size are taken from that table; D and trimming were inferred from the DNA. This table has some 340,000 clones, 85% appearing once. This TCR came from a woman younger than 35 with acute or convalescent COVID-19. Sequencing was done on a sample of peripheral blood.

In DNA form, the CDR3 reads TGTGCCAGCAGTGAAACTCTGCGCTATGGCTACACCTTC. Amino acid sequence: CASSETLRYGYTF. V and J are TRBV6-1 and TRBJ1-2; D remains unclear. Germline V lookup: CDR1 MNHNS, CDR2 SASEGT. V dropped 2 bases and J dropped 4 bases, with 8 bases sitting between them. This CDR3 comprises 13 residues.